This T cell receptor (beta chain) is from a study of CD8+CD57+ T cells in acquired aplastic anemia (dated by TCRdb to between 2017 and 2018). Context from the whole study: DNA extracted from sorted CD4+ and CD8+ cells had a mean of roughly 3.4 ug, with a range of roughly 0.19 to 27.4 ug. A CD8+CD57+ expansion meant a frequency higher than the mean frequency seen in healthy subjects.

Genomic DNA served as template for TCR beta VDJ combination and CDR3 sequence profiling. An Illumina HiSeq 2000 was the platform used for TCR repertoire sequencing. The original methods were these. Repertoire assessment relied on Simpson's diversity index, CDR3 size and DJ length profiles, and TRBV/TRBJ rearrangement plots. The most abundant DNA sequence in the deep sequencing data was taken as the immunodominant clone. CDR3 amino acid sequences were checked for sharing between subjects and were compared against published repertoires and the VDJdb database. The public sequencing data were trimmed at Q25 with fastp and processed into clonotypes with MiXCR by TCRdb, which kept only in-frame beta chains. Rows merge per CDR3 protein into single entries with the most common DNA and genes. What appears here as the V and J calls and clone size reflects TCRdb's work, not the paper's. The table for this sample lists about 190,000 distinct CDR3 sequences; nearly 50% of them were counted only once. 8.5% to 10% of the sample is in the top ten clones.

On the study overall, not on this receptor specifically: Fewer than 30 CD8+ CDR3 sequences were found in both patients and controls but appeared to be highly expressed in patients and within the immunodominant clones of the patients. CD8+ Simpson's diversity did not differ significantly between patients and healthy controls (P=0.060).

Remarks on this clonotype: The specificity of this receptor is unknown. Nothing much larger sits one base from this clone, and base qualities are not available.

The germline V gene gives CDR1 as ENHRY and CDR2 as SYGVKD. The CDR3 runs 13 amino acids, cysteine and phenylalanine included. Here the CDR3 DNA is all that survives: 39 bases in frame from base 1. Trimming removed 10 bases from V and 5 bases from J; the gene matches leave 8 bases unexplained. Flow cytometry had shown CD8+CD57+ cell expansion in the patients selected for sequencing. All patients had severe acquired aplastic anemia diagnosed by International Study of Aplastic Anemia and Agranulocytosis and Camitta criteria. Patients had received no therapy at the time of blood sampling. The study deep-sequenced TCR repertoires of sorted CD4+ and CD8+ blood T cells from severe aplastic anemia patients and healthy subjects. Patients were enrolled under clinicaltrials.gov protocols 00001620, 01623167, 00001397, 00071045, 00081523 and 00961064 in the USA. Ficoll-Paque density gradient centrifugation was used to isolate peripheral blood mononuclear cells. Before DNA extraction, CD4+ and CD8+ T cells were sorted with FACS or magnetic beads.

Sequenced input: sorted CD4+, CD8+, or CD8+CD57+ T cells (not recorded which) from PBMCs. The chain was built from TRBV10-3 and TRBJ1-1, with 9 junctional bases fitting TRBD1. This receptor was taken from a human donor with aplastic anemia. The nucleotide sequence is TGTGCCACCGGACAGGGGCGGTGGACTGAAGCTTTCTTT. The translation is CATGQGRWTEAFF.